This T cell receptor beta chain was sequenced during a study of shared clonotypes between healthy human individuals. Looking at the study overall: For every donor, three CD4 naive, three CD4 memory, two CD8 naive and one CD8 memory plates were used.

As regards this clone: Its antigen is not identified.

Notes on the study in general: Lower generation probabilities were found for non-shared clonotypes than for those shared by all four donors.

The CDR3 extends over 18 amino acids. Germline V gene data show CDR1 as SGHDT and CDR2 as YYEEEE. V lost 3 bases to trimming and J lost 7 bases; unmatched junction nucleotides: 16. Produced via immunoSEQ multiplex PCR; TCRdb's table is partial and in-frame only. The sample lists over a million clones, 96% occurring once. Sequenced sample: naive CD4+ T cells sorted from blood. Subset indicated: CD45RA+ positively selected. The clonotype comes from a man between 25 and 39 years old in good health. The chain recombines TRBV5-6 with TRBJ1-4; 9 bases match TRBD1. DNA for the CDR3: TGTGCCAGCAGCTCGATCCTTTGGACAGGGGATGAAGGTGAAAAACTGTTTTTT. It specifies CASSSILWTGDEGEKLFF.